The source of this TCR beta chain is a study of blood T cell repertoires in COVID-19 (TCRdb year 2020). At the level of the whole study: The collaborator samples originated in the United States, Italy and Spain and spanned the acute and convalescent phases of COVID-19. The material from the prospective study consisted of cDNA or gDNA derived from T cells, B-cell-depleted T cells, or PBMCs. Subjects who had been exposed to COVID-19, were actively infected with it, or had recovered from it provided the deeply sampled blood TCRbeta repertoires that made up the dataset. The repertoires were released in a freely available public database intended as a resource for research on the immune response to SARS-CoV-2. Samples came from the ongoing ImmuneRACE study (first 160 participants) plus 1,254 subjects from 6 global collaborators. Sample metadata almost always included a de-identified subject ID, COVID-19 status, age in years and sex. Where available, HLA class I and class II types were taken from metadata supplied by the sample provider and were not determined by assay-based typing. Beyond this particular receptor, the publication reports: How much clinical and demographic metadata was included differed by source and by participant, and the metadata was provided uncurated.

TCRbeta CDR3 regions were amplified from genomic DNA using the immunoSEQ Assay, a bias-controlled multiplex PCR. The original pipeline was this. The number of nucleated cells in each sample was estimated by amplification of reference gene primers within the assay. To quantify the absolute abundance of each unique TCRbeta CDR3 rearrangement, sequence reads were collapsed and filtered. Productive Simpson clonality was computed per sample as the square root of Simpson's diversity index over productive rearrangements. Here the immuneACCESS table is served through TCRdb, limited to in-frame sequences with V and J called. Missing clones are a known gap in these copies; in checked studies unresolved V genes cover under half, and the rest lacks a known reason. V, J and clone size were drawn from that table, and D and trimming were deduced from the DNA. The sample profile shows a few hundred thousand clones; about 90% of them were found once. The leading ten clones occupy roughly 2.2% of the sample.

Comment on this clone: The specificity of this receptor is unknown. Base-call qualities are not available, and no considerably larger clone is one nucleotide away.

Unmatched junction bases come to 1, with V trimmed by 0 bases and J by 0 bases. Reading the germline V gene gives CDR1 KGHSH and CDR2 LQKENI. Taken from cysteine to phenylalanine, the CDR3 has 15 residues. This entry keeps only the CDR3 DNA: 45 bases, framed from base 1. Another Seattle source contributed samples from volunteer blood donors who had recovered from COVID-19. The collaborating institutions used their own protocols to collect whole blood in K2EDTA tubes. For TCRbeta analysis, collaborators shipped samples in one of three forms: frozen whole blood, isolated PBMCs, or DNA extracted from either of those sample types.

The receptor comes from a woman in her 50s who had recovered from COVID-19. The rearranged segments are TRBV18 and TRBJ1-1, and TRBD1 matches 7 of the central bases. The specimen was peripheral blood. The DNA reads TGTGCCAGCTCACCACCAGGGACAGTGAACACTGAAGCTTTCTTT. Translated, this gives CASSPPGTVNTEAFF.